This is a list of T cell receptor beta chains from one sample in a study of monozygotic twins with cystic fibrosis. Sequencing used immunoSEQ multiplex PCR; TCRdb keeps in-frame clones, though not all of them. Among 15,000 or so clones listed, roughly 81% were seen once. The sample comprised blood. These receptors all stem from a boy under 18 with cystic fibrosis. Both conserved end residues are part of each CDR3. D genes are given only for firm matches.

CDR3 protein,CDR3 DNA,CDR3 length,D gene,V gene,J gene
CASSFGQNTGELFF,TGCGCCAGCAGCTTTGGACAGAACACCGGGGAGCTGTTTTTT,14,-,TRBV5-1,TRBJ2-2
CASSEGSAGEAFF,TGCGCCAGCAGTGAAGGGTCAGCCGGTGAAGCTTTCTTT,13,-,TRBV10-1,TRBJ1-1
CASSFWTGGSTEAFF,TGTGCCAGTAGTTTCTGGACAGGGGGCTCCACTGAAGCTTTCTTT,15,TRBD1,TRBV19,TRBJ1-1
CASSPDRGWSYEQYF,TGTGCCAGCAGCCCCGACAGGGGGTGGTCCTACGAGCAGTACTTC,15,TRBD1,TRBV27,TRBJ2-7
CASPSGSGQYF,TGTGCCAGCCCATCCGGCTCGGGGCAGTACTTC,11,-,TRBV21-1,TRBJ2-7
CASSPSKTSGTHSYNEQFF,TGCGCCAGCAGCCCCTCCAAGACTAGCGGCACTCACTCCTACAATGAGCAGTTCTTC,19,TRBD2,TRBV5-1,TRBJ2-1
CASSATWIGSWNYGYTF,TGTGCCAGCAGCGCCACTTGGATAGGGAGCTGGAACTATGGCTACACCTTC,17,-,TRBV9,TRBJ1-2
CASSEPAGYWTSGAYEQYF,TGTGCCAGCAGTGAACCGGCAGGGTACTGGACTAGCGGAGCTTACGAGCAGTACTTC,19,TRBD2,TRBV2,TRBJ2-7
CASMRGTGGYEQYF,TGTGCCAGCATGAGGGGGACAGGGGGCTACGAGCAGTACTTC,14,TRBD1,TRBV2,TRBJ2-7
CASSRDGTASYNEQFF,TGCGCCAGCAGCCGAGACGGGACAGCCTCCTATAATGAGCAGTTCTTC,16,TRBD1,TRBV4-1,TRBJ2-1